Listed below are T cell receptor beta chains from one sample, sequenced in a study of blood T cell repertoires in COVID-19. Method: immunoSEQ multiplex PCR; TCRdb's copy keeps in-frame clones and lacks some. This table holds over 40,000 clones, 86% found once. The sample consisted of peripheral blood. The receptors derive from a man older than 75 with active COVID-19. Each CDR3 is given with its conserved first and last residue. The D gene is left open where the match is weak. Clone size is given for some rows only: seen once, a few or many times, or a class if the clone is expanded.

TRBJ1-2 | - | TRBV7-2 | TRBD1 | CASSFSGTGNGYTF | TGTGCCAGCAGCTTTTCGGGGACAGGGAATGGCTACACCTTC
TRBJ2-2 | - | TRBV30 | TRBD2 | CAYSGREAGELFF | TGTGCCTACTCCGGGCGGGAGGCCGGGGAGCTGTTTTTT
TRBJ2-6 | - | TRBV5-1 | TRBD1 | CASETGAGANVLTF | TGCGCCAGCGAAACAGGGGCTGGGGCCAACGTCCTGACTTTC
TRBJ2-7 | - | TRBV6-4 | TRBD1 | CASSADRGYEQYF | TGTGCCAGCAGTGCAGACAGGGGCTACGAGCAGTACTTC
TRBJ1-1 | once | TRBV28 | TRBD1 | CASSPPPGTGNTEAFF | TGTGCCAGCAGTCCCCCTCCCGGGACAGGGAACACTGAAGCTTTCTTT
TRBJ2-7 | - | TRBV6-5 | TRBD2 | CASSQGLAGHEQYF | TGTGCCAGCAGTCAGGGACTAGCGGGCCACGAGCAGTACTTC
TRBJ2-3 | - | TRBV11-2 | TRBD2 | CASSLLVLAGEDTQYF | TGTGCCAGCAGCTTACTAGTCCTAGCGGGAGAGGATACGCAGTATTTT
TRBJ2-4 | - | TRBV5-1 | TRBD2 | CASSLGIAGPAKNIQYF | TGCGCCAGCAGCTTGGGGATAGCGGGGCCGGCCAAAAACATTCAGTACTTC
TRBJ1-2 | - | TRBV10-3 | TRBD1 | CAISETGQGAGYGYTF | TGTGCCATCAGTGAGACCGGACAGGGGGCGGGCTATGGCTACACCTTC
TRBJ2-6 | - | TRBV18 | - | CASSPYYLSGANVLTF | TGTGCCAGCTCACCATACTATCTATCTGGGGCCAACGTCCTGACTTTC
TRBJ1-5 | - | TRBV4-2 | - | CASSQFLADNQPQHF | TGTGCCAGCAGCCAATTCCTTGCAGATAATCAGCCCCAGCATTTT
TRBJ2-7 | once | TRBV10-2 | - | CASSEPASRGEQYF | TGCGCCAGCAGTGAGCCAGCCTCCAGGGGCGAGCAGTACTTC
TRBJ1-1 | - | TRBV12-3/TRBV12-4 | - | CASSEDSYTEAFF | TGTGCCAGCAGTGAGGACAGTTACACTGAAGCTTTCTTT
TRBJ1-4 | - | TRBV5-1 | TRBD1 | CASSSGQGNEKLFF | TGCGCCAGCAGCTCCGGACAGGGTAATGAAAAACTGTTTTTT
TRBJ2-7 | - | TRBV7-3 | TRBD2 | CASSHGSGGPSGLEQYF | TGTGCCAGCAGCCACGGTTCGGGGGGACCCTCGGGGCTCGAGCAGTACTTC
TRBJ2-5 | - | TRBV9 | TRBD2 | CASSPGRGAGGQETQYF | TGTGCCAGCAGCCCAGGAAGGGGAGCGGGAGGACAAGAGACCCAGTACTTC
TRBJ2-3 | - | TRBV28 | TRBD1 | CASKTGAGTDTQYF | TGTGCCAGTAAAACAGGGGCCGGCACAGATACGCAGTATTTT
TRBJ2-1 | few | TRBV4-3 | - | CASSQAGVPGVGTYNEQFF | TGCGCCAGCAGCCAAGCGGGGGTTCCGGGGGTGGGGACCTACAATGAGCAGTTCTTC
TRBJ2-7 | - | TRBV4-3 | - | CASSRETGSYEQYF | TGCGCCAGCAGCCGAGAGACAGGCTCCTACGAGCAGTACTTC
TRBJ2-2 | - | TRBV3-1/TRBV3-2 | TRBD2 | CASSHSGGTGELFF | TGTGCCAGCAGCCACAGCGGGGGGACCGGGGAGCTGTTTTTT
TRBJ2-2 | - | TRBV15 | TRBD2 | CATSRVGFRTSGTTNTGELFF | TGTGCCACCAGCAGAGTAGGGTTCCGGACTAGCGGGACCACGAACACCGGGGAGCTGTTTTTT
TRBJ1-4 | - | TRBV27 | - | CASSRQYATNEKLFF | TGTGCCAGCAGTCGACAGTATGCAACTAATGAAAAACTGTTTTTT
TRBJ2-5 | few | TRBV28 | TRBD2 | CASSLTPFSGIQETQYF | TGTGCCAGCAGTCTTACCCCATTTAGCGGGATCCAAGAGACCCAGTACTTC
TRBJ2-1 | - | TRBV3-1/TRBV3-2 | TRBD2 | CASSQSPGGYNEQFF | TGTGCCAGCAGCCAGTCCCCCGGGGGGTACAATGAGCAGTTCTTC
TRBJ2-5 | - | TRBV6-5 | TRBD2 | CASRAAGGPATQYF | TGTGCCAGCAGGGCCGCGGGAGGGCCGGCGACCCAGTACTTC
TRBJ2-1 | - | TRBV28 | - | CASRTGGEQFF | TGTGCCAGCCGAACCGGGGGTGAGCAGTTCTTC
TRBJ2-1 | - | TRBV27 | TRBD2 | CASSLSGTNYNEQFF | TGTGCCAGCAGTTTGTCCGGGACTAACTACAATGAGCAGTTCTTC
TRBJ2-4 | - | TRBV5-4 | - | CASSWAEGEDIQYF | TGTGCCAGCAGCTGGGCGGAGGGTGAGGACATTCAGTACTTC
TRBJ2-1 | - | TRBV5-1 | TRBD1 | CASSPGQSWANEQFF | TGCGCCAGCAGTCCGGGACAGAGCTGGGCCAATGAGCAGTTCTTC
TRBJ1-4 | - | TRBV5-4 | TRBD1 | CASSTQGAANEKLFF | TGTGCCAGCAGCACTCAGGGGGCAGCTAATGAAAAACTGTTTTTT
TRBJ1-1 | once | TRBV6-2/TRBV6-3 | - | CASSDVVGGGGSEAFF | TGTGCCAGCAGCGACGTGGTGGGGGGCGGGGGTTCTGAAGCTTTCTTT
TRBJ2-1 | - | TRBV7-2 | - | CASSPVVSAQNEQFF | TGTGCCAGCAGCCCGGTAGTGAGCGCACAAAATGAGCAGTTCTTC
TRBJ1-6 | - | TRBV30 | TRBD1 | CAWRGQGNSPLHF | TGTGCCTGGAGGGGACAGGGGAATTCACCCCTCCACTTT
TRBJ1-5 | - | TRBV5-6 | TRBD1 | CASSSGTGLPPQHF | TGTGCCAGCAGCTCCGGGACAGGCCTGCCGCCCCAGCATTTT
TRBJ2-3 | - | TRBV18 | - | CASSPLTGKEADTQYF | TGTGCCAGCTCACCACTGACAGGTAAAGAGGCAGATACGCAGTATTTT
TRBJ2-3 | - | TRBV30 | TRBD2 | CAWSVEASGLGTQYF | TGTGCCTGGAGTGTAGAGGCTAGCGGCCTCGGTACGCAGTATTTT
TRBJ2-7 | - | TRBV30 | TRBD1 | CAWSVGQGVYEQYF | TGTGCCTGGAGTGTTGGACAGGGGGTCTACGAGCAGTACTTC
TRBJ2-1 | few | TRBV27 | TRBD2 | CASKPPSGEPFYNEQFF | TGTGCCAGCAAGCCTCCGAGCGGGGAGCCTTTCTACAATGAGCAGTTCTTC
TRBJ2-1 | - | TRBV24-1 | - | CATSGFSGEQFF | TGTGCCACCAGTGGCTTTAGCGGTGAGCAGTTCTTC
TRBJ2-7 | - | TRBV7-2 | TRBD1 | CASSRQGHEQYF | TGTGCCAGCAGCCGACAGGGTCACGAGCAGTACTTC
TRBJ1-4 | - | TRBV5-4 | - | CASSRNREREKLFF | TGTGCCAGCAGCCGGAACAGGGAACGGGAAAAACTGTTTTTT
TRBJ1-3 | - | TRBV3-1/TRBV3-2 | TRBD1 | CASSQVGGGNTIYF | TGTGCCAGCAGCCAAGTAGGGGGCGGAAACACCATATATTTT
TRBJ1-2 | - | TRBV14 | - | CASSHLRNSYGYTF | TGTGCCAGCAGCCATCTTAGGAACAGCTATGGCTACACCTTC
TRBJ2-7 | - | TRBV7-8 | TRBD1 | CASRPTGSYEQYF | TGTGCCAGCAGACCGACAGGGTCCTACGAGCAGTACTTC
TRBJ2-2 | - | TRBV24-1 | TRBD2 | CATSDPAGTLELFF | TGTGCCACCAGTGACCCAGCGGGGACCCTAGAGCTGTTTTTT
TRBJ2-5 | - | TRBV28 | - | CASRAQETQYF | TGTGCCAGCAGGGCTCAAGAGACCCAGTACTTC
TRBJ1-2 | - | TRBV30 | - | CAWKSDGYTF | TGTGCCTGGAAATCTGATGGCTACACCTTC
TRBJ2-7 | - | TRBV15 | TRBD2 | CATSRDGIAGANEQYF | TGTGCCACCAGCAGAGACGGAATAGCGGGAGCTAACGAGCAGTACTTC
TRBJ1-6 | few | TRBV11-2 | - | CASSLEGGQILNSPLHF | TGTGCCAGCAGCTTAGAAGGTGGACAGATACTTAATTCACCCCTCCACTTT
TRBJ1-2 | - | TRBV7-2 | TRBD1 | CASSKDRGIYGYTF | TGTGCCAGCAGCAAGGACAGGGGTATCTATGGCTACACCTTC
TRBJ2-7 | - | TRBV7-6 | TRBD2 | CASSLRTSGSANEQYF | TGTGCCAGCAGCTTGAGGACTAGCGGGAGTGCGAACGAGCAGTACTTC
TRBJ1-2 | - | TRBV28 | TRBD1 | CASSLGQSNYGYTF | TGTGCCAGCAGCCTGGGACAGTCTAACTATGGCTACACCTTC
TRBJ1-1 | - | TRBV18 | TRBD1 | CASSPMTGGNTEAFF | TGTGCCAGCTCACCAATGACAGGGGGGAACACTGAAGCTTTCTTT
TRBJ2-4 | - | TRBV27 | - | CASSHGGYWSWGDLAKNIQYF | TGTGCCAGCAGTCATGGGGGGTACTGGAGCTGGGGGGACTTAGCCAAAAACATTCAGTACTTC
TRBJ2-6 | - | TRBV7-6 | TRBD1 | CASSRGLVSGANVLTF | TGTGCCAGCTCCAGGGGGCTGGTTTCTGGGGCCAACGTCCTGACTTTC
TRBJ1-1 | few | TRBV4-2 | TRBD1 | CASSGRQGRTEAFF | TGTGCCAGCAGCGGACGACAGGGTCGAACTGAAGCTTTCTTT
TRBJ1-5 | - | TRBV19 | TRBD1 | CASSIVSGGHHQPQHF | TGTGCCAGTAGTATTGTCTCAGGGGGCCACCATCAGCCCCAGCATTTT
TRBJ1-2 | - | TRBV12-3/TRBV12-4 | - | CASGDTYGYTF | TGTGCCAGCGGGGACACCTATGGCTACACCTTC
TRBJ1-1 | once | TRBV2 | TRBD1 | CASSEQGARNTEAFF | TGTGCCAGCAGTGAACAGGGGGCAAGGAACACTGAAGCTTTCTTT